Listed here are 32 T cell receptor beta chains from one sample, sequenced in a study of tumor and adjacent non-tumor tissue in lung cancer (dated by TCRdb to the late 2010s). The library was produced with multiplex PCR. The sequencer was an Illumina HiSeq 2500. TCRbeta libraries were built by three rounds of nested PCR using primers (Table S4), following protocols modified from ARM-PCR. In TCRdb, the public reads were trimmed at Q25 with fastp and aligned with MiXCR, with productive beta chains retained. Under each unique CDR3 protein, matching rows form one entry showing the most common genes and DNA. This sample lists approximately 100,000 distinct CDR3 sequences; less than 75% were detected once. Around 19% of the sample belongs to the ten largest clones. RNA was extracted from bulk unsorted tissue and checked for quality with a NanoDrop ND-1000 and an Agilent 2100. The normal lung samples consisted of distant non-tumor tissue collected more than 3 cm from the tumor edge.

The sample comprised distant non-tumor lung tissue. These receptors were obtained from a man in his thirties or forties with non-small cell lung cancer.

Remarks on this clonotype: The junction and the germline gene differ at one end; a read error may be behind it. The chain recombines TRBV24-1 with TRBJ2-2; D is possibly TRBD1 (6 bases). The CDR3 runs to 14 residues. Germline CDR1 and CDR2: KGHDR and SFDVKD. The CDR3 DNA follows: TGTGCCACCAGCGGCAGGGGTACCACTGGGGAACTGTTTTTT. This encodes CATSGRGTTGELFF.

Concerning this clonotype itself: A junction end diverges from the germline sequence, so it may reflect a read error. The CDR3 DNA is TGCGCCAGCAGCCAACTGACTAGTGGGAGGTCCGGGAAGCTGTTTTTT. Its protein is CASSQLTSGRSGKLFF. The chain employs TRBV4-1 and TRBJ2-2; tentatively, D is TRBD2 (6 bases). This CDR3 has 16 amino acids. Looked up from germline, CDR1 is MGHRA and CDR2 is YSYEKL.

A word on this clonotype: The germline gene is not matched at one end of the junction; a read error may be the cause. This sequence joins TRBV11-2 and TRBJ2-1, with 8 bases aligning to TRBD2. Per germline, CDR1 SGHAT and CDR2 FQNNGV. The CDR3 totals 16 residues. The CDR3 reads CASSNTGTTGRDERFF. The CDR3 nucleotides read TGTGCCAGCAGCAACACGGGGACTACCGGGAGGGATGAGCGGTTCTTC.

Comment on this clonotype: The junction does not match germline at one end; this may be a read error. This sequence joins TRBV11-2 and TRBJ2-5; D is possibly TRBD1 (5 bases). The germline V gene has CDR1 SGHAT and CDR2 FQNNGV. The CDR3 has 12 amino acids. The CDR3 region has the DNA TGCGCCAGCAGCTGGACAAGGGAGACCCAGTACTTC. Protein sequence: CASSWTRETQYF.

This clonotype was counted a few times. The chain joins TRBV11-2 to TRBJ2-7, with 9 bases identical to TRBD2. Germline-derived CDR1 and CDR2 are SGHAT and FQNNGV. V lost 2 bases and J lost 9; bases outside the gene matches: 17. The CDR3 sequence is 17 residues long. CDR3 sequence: CASSLKGSGSTAAGQYF. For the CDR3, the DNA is TGTGCCAGCAGCTTAAAGGGTAGCGGGAGTACTGCCGCGGGGCAGTACTTC.

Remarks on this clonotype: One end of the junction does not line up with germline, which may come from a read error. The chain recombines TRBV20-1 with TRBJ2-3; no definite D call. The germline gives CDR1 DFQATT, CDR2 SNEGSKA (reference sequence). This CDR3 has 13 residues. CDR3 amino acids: CSSRPPGLGTQYF. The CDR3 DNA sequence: TGCAGTTCTAGACCCCCTGGGTTGGGCACGCAGTATTTT.

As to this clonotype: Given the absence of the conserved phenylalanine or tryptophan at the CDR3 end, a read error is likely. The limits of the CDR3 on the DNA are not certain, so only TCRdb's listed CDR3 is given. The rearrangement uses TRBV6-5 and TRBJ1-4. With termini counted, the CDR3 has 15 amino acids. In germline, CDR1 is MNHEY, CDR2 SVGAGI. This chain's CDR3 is CASRKYPTTNEKLFL.

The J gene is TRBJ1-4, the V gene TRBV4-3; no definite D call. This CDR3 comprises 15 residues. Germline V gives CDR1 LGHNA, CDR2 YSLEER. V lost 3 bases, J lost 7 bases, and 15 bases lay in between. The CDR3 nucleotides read TGCGCCAGCAGCCAGGATTTGCGATCGAGTGAAAAACTGTTTTTT. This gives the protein CASSQDLRSSEKLFF.

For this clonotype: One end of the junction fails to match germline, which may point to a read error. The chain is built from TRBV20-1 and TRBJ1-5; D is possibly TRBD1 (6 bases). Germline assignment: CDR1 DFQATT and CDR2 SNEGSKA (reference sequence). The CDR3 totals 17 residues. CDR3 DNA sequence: TGCAGTGCCATCCGATCGGGGGGCGAACTTACGGATCAGCCCCTGCATTTT. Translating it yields CSAIRSGGELTDQPLHF.

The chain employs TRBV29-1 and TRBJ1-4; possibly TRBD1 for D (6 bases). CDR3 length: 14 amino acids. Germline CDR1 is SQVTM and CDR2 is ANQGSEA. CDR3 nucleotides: TGCAGTGTCATACAGGGCTGGGGTGATGAAAAACTGTTTTTT. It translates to CSVIQGWGDEKLFF. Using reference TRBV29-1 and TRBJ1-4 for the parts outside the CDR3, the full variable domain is SAVISQKPSRDICQRGTSLTIQCQVDSQVTMMFWYRQQPGQSLTLIATANQGSEATYESGFVIDKFPISRPNLTFSTLTVSNMSPEDSSIYLCSVIQGWGDEKLFFGSGTQLSVL.

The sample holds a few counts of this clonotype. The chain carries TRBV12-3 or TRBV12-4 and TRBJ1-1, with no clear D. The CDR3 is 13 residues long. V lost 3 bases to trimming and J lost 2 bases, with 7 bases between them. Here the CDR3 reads CASSFDYNTEAFF. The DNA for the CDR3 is TGTGCCAGCAGTTTTGATTACAACACTGAAGCTTTCTTT.

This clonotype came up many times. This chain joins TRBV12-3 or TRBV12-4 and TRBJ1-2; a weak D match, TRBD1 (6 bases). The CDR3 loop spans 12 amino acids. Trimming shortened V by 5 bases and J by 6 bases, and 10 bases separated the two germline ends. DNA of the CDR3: TGTGCCAGCAGTATGACAGGTCATGGCTACACCTTC. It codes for CASSMTGHGYTF.

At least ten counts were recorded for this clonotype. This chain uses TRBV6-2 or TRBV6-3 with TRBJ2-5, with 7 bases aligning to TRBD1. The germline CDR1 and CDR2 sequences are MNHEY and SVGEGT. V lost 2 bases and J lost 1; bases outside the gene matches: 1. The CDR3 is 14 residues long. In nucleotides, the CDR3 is TGTGCCAGCAGTTACGGGGACAGCCAAGAGACCCAGTACTTC. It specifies CASSYGDSQETQYF.

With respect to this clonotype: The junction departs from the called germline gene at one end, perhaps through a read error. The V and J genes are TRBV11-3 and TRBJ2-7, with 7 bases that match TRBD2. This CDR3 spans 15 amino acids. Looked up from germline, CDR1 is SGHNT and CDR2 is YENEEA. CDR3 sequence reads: CASSLGEGETYEQYF. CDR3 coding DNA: TGTGCCAGCAGCTTAGGGGAGGGTGAAACCTATGAGCAGTACTTC.

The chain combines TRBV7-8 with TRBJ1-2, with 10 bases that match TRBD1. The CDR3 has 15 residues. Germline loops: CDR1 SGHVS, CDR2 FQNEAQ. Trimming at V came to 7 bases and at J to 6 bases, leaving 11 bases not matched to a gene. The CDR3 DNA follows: TGTGCCAGCACCCCCAGACAGGGGGCAGAGAATGGCTACACCTTC. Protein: CASTPRQGAENGYTF. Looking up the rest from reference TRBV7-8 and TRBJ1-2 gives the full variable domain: GAGVSQSPRYKVAKRGQDVALRCDPISGHVSLFWYQQALGQGPEFLTYFQNEAQLDKSGLPSDRFFAERPEGSVSTLKIQRTQQEDSAVYLCASTPRQGAENGYTFGSGTRLTVV.

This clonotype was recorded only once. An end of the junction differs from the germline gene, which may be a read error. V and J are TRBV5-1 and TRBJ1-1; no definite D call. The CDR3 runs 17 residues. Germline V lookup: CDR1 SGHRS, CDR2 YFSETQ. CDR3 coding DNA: TGCGCCAGCAGTTTAACCCCGGGCGGCGGGTTGAACACTGAAGCTTCCTTT. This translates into CASSLTPGGGLNTEASF.

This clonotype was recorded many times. The CDR3 reads CSAREAGDSQYF. In nucleotides, the CDR3 is TGCAGTGCTAGAGAAGCGGGGGATTCGCAGTATTTT. The chain recombines TRBV20-1 with TRBJ2-3; 8 nucleotides match TRBD2. The CDR3 totals 12 residues. Per germline, CDR1 DFQATT and CDR2 SNEGSKA (reference sequence). V lost 0 bases, J lost 10 bases, and 3 bases stayed unmatched.

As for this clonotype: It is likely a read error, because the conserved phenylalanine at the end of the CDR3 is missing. In DNA, the CDR3 is TGCAGTGTTGACGAGGGAGGGCCACTCGATACGCAGTATTCT. As protein: CSVDEGGPLDTQYS. The chain is built from TRBV29-1 and TRBJ2-3; 7 nucleotides match TRBD2. Germline lookup yields CDR1 SQVTM and CDR2 ANQGSEA. The CDR3 has 14 residues.

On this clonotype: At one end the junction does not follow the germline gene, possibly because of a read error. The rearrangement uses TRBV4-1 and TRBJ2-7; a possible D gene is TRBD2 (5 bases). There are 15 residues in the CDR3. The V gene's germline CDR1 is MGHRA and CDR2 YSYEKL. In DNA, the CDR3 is TGCGCCAGTAGCCAAGGTCAGATAGCGACCTACAAACAGTACTTC. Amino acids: CASSQGQIATYKQYF.

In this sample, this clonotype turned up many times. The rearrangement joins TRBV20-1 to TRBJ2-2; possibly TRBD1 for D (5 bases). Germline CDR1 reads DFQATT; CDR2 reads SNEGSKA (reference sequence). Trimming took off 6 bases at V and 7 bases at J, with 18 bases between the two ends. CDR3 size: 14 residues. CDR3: CSATLEGAGGELFF. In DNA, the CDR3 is TGCAGTGCCACCCTCGAAGGGGCAGGCGGGGAGCTGTTTTTT.

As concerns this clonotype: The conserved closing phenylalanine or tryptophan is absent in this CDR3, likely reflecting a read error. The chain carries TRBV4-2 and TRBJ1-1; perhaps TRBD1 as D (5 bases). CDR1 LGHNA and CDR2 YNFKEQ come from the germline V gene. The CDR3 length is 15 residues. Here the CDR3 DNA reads TGTGCCAGCAGCCAAGATCAATCCAGGGTCACTGATGCTTTCATT. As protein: CASSQDQSRVTDAFI.

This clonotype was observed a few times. CDR3 nucleotide sequence: TGTGCCATCAGTGTGAAGTGGAACACTGAAGCTTTCTTT. Translation: CAISVKWNTEAFF. The chain combines TRBV10-3 with TRBJ1-1, with D uncertain. CDR3 size: 13 residues. Trimming pared 4 bases from V and 1 base from J, leaving 7 bases between. Germline loops: CDR1 ENHRY, CDR2 SYGVKD.

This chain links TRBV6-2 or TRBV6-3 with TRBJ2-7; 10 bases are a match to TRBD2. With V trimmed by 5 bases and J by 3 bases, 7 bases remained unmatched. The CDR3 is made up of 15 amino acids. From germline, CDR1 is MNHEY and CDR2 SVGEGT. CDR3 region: CASSPGTSDFYEQYF. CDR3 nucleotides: TGTGCCAGCAGTCCCGGGACTAGCGATTTCTACGAGCAGTACTTC.

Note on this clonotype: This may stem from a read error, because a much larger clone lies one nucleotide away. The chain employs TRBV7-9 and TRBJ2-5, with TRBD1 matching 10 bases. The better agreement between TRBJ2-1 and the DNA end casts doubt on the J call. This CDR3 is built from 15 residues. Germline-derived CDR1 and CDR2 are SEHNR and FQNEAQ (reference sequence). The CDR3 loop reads CASSLTGGLGETQFF. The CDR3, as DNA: TGTGCCAGCAGCTTGACAGGGGGCCTCGGGGAGACCCAGTTCTTC.

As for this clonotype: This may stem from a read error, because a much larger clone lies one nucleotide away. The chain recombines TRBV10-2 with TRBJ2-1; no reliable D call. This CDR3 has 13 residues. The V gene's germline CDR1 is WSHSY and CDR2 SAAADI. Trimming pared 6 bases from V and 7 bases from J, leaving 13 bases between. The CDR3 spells CASRQIGLNEQFF. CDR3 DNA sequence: TGCGCCAGCAGACAGATAGGGCTGAATGAGCAGTTCTTC.

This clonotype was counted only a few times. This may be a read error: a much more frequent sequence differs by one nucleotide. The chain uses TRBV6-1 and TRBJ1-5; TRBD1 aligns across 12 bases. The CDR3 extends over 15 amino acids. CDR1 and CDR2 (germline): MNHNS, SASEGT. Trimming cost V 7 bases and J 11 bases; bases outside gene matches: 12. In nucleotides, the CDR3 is TGTGCCAGCATCCTGCAGGGGACAGGGGGCGGGTCCCAGCATTTT. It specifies CASILQGTGGGSQHF.

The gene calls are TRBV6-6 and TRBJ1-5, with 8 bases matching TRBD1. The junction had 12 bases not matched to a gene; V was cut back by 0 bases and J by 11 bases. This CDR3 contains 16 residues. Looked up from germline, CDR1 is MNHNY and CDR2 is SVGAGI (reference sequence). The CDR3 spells CASSYSAGGGKQSQHF. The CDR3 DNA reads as TGTGCCAGCAGTTACTCAGCAGGGGGCGGAAAGCAGTCCCAGCATTTT.

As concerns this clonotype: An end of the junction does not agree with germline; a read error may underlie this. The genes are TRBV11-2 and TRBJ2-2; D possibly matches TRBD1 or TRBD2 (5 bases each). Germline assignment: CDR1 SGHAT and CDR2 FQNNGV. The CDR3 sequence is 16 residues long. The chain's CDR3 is CTSSSWGTGNTGELFF. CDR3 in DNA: TGTACCAGCAGCTCTTGGGGGACGGGAAACACCGGGGAGCTGTTTTTT.

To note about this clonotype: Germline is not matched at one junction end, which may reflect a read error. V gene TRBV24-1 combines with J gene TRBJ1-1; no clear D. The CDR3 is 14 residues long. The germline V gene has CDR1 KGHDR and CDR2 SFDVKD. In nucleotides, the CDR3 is TGTGCCACCAGTGTGAAGGTCCTGAACACTGAGGCTTTCTTT. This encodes CATSVKVLNTEAFF.

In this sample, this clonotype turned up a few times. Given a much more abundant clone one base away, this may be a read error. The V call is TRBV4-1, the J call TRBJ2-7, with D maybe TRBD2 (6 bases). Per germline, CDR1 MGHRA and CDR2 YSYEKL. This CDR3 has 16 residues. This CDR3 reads CASSQDEEGQTYVQYF. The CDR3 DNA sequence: TGCGCCAGCAGCCAAGATGAGGAGGGGCAAACCTACGTGCAGTACTTC.

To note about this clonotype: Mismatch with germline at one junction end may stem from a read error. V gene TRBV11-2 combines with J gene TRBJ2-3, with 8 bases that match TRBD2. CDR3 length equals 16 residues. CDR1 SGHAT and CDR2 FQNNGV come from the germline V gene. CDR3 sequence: CASSSGVAGGTDTQYF. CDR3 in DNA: TGTGCCAGCAGCTCGGGAGTTGCGGGAGGAACAGATACCCAGTATTTT.

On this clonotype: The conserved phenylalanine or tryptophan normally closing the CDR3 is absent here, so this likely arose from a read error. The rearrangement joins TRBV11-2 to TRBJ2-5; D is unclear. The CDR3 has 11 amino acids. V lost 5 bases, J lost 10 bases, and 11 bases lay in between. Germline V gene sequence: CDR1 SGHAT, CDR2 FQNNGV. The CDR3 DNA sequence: TGTGCCAGCAGCATCGGCGGAATCCAGTACATC. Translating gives CASSIGGIQYI.